The 24 T cell receptor beta chains in this list originate from one sample, sequenced in a study of blood T cell dynamics during melanoma immunotherapy. Time point specified: pre-treatment baseline. The protocol was immunoSEQ multiplex PCR, while the TCRdb copy is restricted to in-frame clones and leaves out a portion. The sample has about 3,600 clones, about 96% seen once. The specimen was effector memory CD8+ T cells from blood, collected from a patient treated with checkpoint blockade. These receptors all come from a human donor with melanoma.

This clone occurred once. The CDR3 coding sequence is TGTGCCAGCAGTCTGATAATTTATAGGGATTTAAACTATGGCTACACCTTC. Protein product: CASSLIIYRDLNYGYTF. The chain is built from TRBV28 and TRBJ1-2; D remains ambiguous. Germline V CDR1 and CDR2: MDHEN, SYDVKM. The CDR3 spans 17 residues. V gave up 5 bases and J gave up 2 bases, with 21 bases separating them.

The count of this clone is one. The chain couples TRBV11-2 to TRBJ2-1; D is ambiguous. Germline-derived CDR1 and CDR2 are SGHAT and FQNNGV. There are 18 residues in the CDR3. The V gene lost 5 bases and the J gene lost 7 bases, with 27 bases spanning the gap. CDR3 protein: CASSPINRPVGSRNEQFF. The CDR3 region has the DNA TGTGCCAGCAGCCCCATCAACCGGCCGGTAGGGTCTCGGAATGAGCAGTTCTTC. The entire variable domain, with the rest obtained from reference TRBV11-2 and TRBJ2-1, is as follows: EAGVAQSPRYKIIEKRQSVAFWCNPISGHATLYWYQQILGQGPKLLIQFQNNGVVDDSQLPKDRFSAERLKGVDSTLKIQPAKLEDSAVYLCASSPINRPVGSRNEQFFGPGTRLTVL.

This chain connects TRBV12-5 to TRBJ1-2; D remains unclear. The CDR3 sequence is 12 residues long. CDR1 is LGHNT, CDR2 FRNRAP, per germline. Between the trimmed V and J ends, which lost 1 base and 8 bases, there was a span of 8 bases. The CDR3 spells CASGLATEGYTF. DNA for the CDR3: TGTGCTAGTGGTTTGGCAACAGAGGGCTACACCTTC.

CDR3 sequence: CASSPGQGAYEQYF. CDR3 nucleotides: TGCGCCAGCAGCCCGGGACAGGGGGCCTACGAGCAGTACTTC. The genes are TRBV5-1 and TRBJ2-7, with 11 bases lining up with TRBD1. The CDR3 spans 14 residues. J gave up 2 bases and V 4 bases, and 2 bases lay outside the gene matches. Germline CDR1 reads SGHRS; CDR2 reads YFSETQ.

J is TRBJ1-1 and V is TRBV2; D is uncertain. This CDR3 spans 15 amino acids. Germline values: CDR1 SNHLY, CDR2 FYNNEI. The V and J ends lost 2 bases and 0 bases respectively, with 10 bases between them. CDR3 bases: TGTGCCAGCAGTGAACAGACTATCATGAACACTGAAGCTTTCTTT. Protein sequence: CASSEQTIMNTEAFF. Based on the CDR3 plus reference TRBV2 and TRBJ1-1, the full variable domain is EPEVTQTPSHQVTQMGQEVILRCVPISNHLYFYWYRQILGQKVEFLVSFYNNEISEKSEIFDDQFSVERPDGSNFTLKIRSTKLEDSAMYFCASSEQTIMNTEAFFGQGTRLTVV.

V is TRBV28 and J is TRBJ1-5; 8 positions match TRBD1. The CDR3 has 14 amino acids. The V segment lost 6 bases and the J segment 7 bases; nucleotides outside the gene matches: 8. Germline CDR1 and CDR2: MDHEN and SYDVKM. DNA for the CDR3: TGTGCCAGCAGCCCAGACAGGGGCCGGCAGCCCCAGCATTTT. It translates to CASSPDRGRQPQHF.

This clone was counted a single time. This rearrangement joins TRBV30 to TRBJ1-4, with D uncertain. The CDR3 has 12 amino acids. Germline V lookup: CDR1 GTSNPN, CDR2 SVGIG (reference sequence). V was trimmed by 0 bases and J by 8 bases, leaving 7 bases between them. The DNA of the CDR3 is TGTGCCTGGAGTGTAGTCGGAGAAAAACTGTTTTTT. Translated: CAWSVVGEKLFF.

This clone was seen just once. The chain joins TRBV7-9 to TRBJ2-7; D is uncertain. The CDR3 runs to 13 residues. V lost 2 bases and J 5 bases, leaving 10 bases between the germline ends. The germline V gene has CDR1 SEHNR and CDR2 FQNEAQ (reference sequence). CDR3 sequence: CASSLTGYDEQYF. The CDR3 DNA is TGTGCCAGCAGCTTAACTGGGTACGACGAGCAGTACTTC. Combining the CDR3 with reference TRBV7-9 and TRBJ2-7 gives the whole variable domain DTGVSQNPRHKITKRGQNVTFRCDPISEHNRLYWYRQTLGQGPEFLTYFQNEAQLEKSRLLSDRFSAERPKGSFSTLEIQRTEQGDSAMYLCASSLTGYDEQYFGPGTRLTVT.

V gene TRBV6-5 combines with J gene TRBJ1-6; no reliable D call. The V end was cut by 0 bases, the J end by 9 bases, with 9 bases between. CDR1 and CDR2 (germline): MNHEY, SVGAGI. The CDR3 has 14 amino acids. The CDR3 bases are TGTGCCAGCAGTTACTCACAGATGGGTTCACCCCTCCACTTT. Translating it yields CASSYSQMGSPLHF.

The chain uses TRBV6-5 and TRBJ1-5; tentatively, D is TRBD1 (5 bases). The CDR3 consists of 14 residues. CDR1 and CDR2 from the germline V gene are MNHEY and SVGAGI. V was cut by 6 bases and J by 0 bases, with 9 bases left in between. DNA for the CDR3: TGTGCCAGCAGCCCGACAGTTAGCAATCAGCCCCAGCATTTT. This gives the protein CASSPTVSNQPQHF.

The chain links TRBV2 to TRBJ1-5; tentative D call: TRBD1 (5 bases). In germline, CDR1 is SNHLY, CDR2 FYNNEI. The CDR3 is 12 amino acids. Trimming left V 7 bases short and J 6 bases short, with 10 bases between. The CDR3 sequence: CASKEGTQPQHF. In nucleotides, the CDR3 is TGTGCCAGCAAGGAGGGGACTCAGCCCCAGCATTTT.

This clone showed up just a few times. In nucleotides, the CDR3 is TGTGCCTGGAGCGACATCTACGAGCAGTACTTC. Its translation: CAWSDIYEQYF. This chain uses TRBV30 with TRBJ2-7, with no clear D. The CDR3 spans 11 residues. V lost 3 bases and J 3 bases, leaving 6 bases between the germline ends. Looked up from germline, CDR1 is GTSNPN and CDR2 is SVGIG (reference sequence).

This chain links TRBV7-6 with TRBJ2-1; 8 bases line up with TRBD1. Germline V gene sequence: CDR1 SGHVS, CDR2 FNYEAQ. The junction had 5 bases not matched to a gene; V was cut back by 2 bases and J by 5 bases. The CDR3 loop spans 15 amino acids. CDR3 region: CASSLWQGANNEQFF. In nucleotides, the CDR3 is TGTGCCAGCAGCTTATGGCAGGGGGCAAACAATGAGCAGTTCTTC.

The chain carries TRBV7-9 and TRBJ2-5; perhaps TRBD2 as D (6 bases). Germline V gene sequence: CDR1 SEHNR, CDR2 FQNEAQ (reference sequence). The CDR3 has 13 residues. Trimming cost V 2 bases and J 5 bases, with 9 bases left between them. The chain's CDR3 is CASSLSGEETQYF. In DNA form, the CDR3 reads TGTGCCAGCAGCTTATCGGGAGAGGAGACCCAGTACTTC.

The chain recombines TRBV4-3 with TRBJ2-7; 12 bases match TRBD2. The V segment lost 1 base and the J segment 0 bases; nucleotides outside the gene matches: 10. The CDR3 is made up of 19 amino acids. Germline values: CDR1 LGHNA, CDR2 YSLEER. The CDR3 is CASSQVPSGRAFHSYEQYF. Here the CDR3 DNA reads TGCGCCAGCAGCCAAGTCCCTAGCGGGAGGGCCTTTCACTCCTACGAGCAGTACTTC.

This chain joins TRBV11-3 and TRBJ2-3; TRBD2 matches at 16 bases. Germline values: CDR1 SGHNT, CDR2 YENEEA. The V segment lost 7 bases and the J segment 4 bases; nucleotides outside the gene matches: 2. This CDR3 is 15 amino acids long. DNA for the CDR3: TGTGCCAGCACCGGGACTAGCGGGAGGGCAGATACGCAGTATTTT. This encodes CASTGTSGRADTQYF.

This chain joins TRBV11-3 and TRBJ2-7, with 7 bases aligning to TRBD2. Germline CDR1 is SGHNT and CDR2 is YENEEA. The junction had 11 bases not matched to a gene; V was cut back by 5 bases and J by 4 bases. This CDR3 has 15 residues. The chain's CDR3 is CASSRSGAGEYEQYF. The CDR3 coding sequence is TGTGCCAGCAGCCGGAGCGGGGCGGGAGAGTACGAGCAGTACTTC.

V is TRBV10-3 and J is TRBJ1-2; D may be TRBD1 (6 bases). The CDR3 consists of 15 residues. V was cut by 0 bases and J by 6 bases, with 14 bases left in between. Germline V gene data show CDR1 as ENHRY and CDR2 as SYGVKD. CDR3 residues: CAISESIGQLDGYTF. CDR3 sequence (DNA): TGTGCCATCAGTGAGTCGATAGGACAGTTGGATGGCTACACCTTC.

This chain connects TRBV30 to TRBJ1-6, with 9 positions matching TRBD1. The junction had 5 bases not matched to a gene; V was cut back by 2 bases and J by 6 bases. This CDR3 has 15 residues. The germline V gene has CDR1 GTSNPN and CDR2 SVGIG (reference sequence). The CDR3 region has the DNA TGTGCCTGGAGTCTAGGACAGGGGCTTAATTCACCCCTCCACTTT. It is translated as CAWSLGQGLNSPLHF.

The chain joins TRBV19 to TRBJ1-4; tentative D call: TRBD1 (6 bases). Germline V CDR1 and CDR2: LNHDA, SQIVND (reference sequence). This CDR3 has 16 amino acids. Trimming removed 5 bases from V and 4 bases from J, with 17 bases in between. The CDR3: CASSARTGRDNEKLFF. DNA of the CDR3: TGTGCCAGTAGTGCCCGAACAGGGCGCGATAATGAAAAACTGTTTTTT.

The chain carries TRBV6-1 and TRBJ1-5, with no clear D. Germline V gene lookup returns CDR1 MNHNS and CDR2 SASEGT. V was trimmed by 2 bases and J by 0 bases, leaving 20 bases between them. The CDR3 runs to 19 residues. The CDR3 nucleotides read TGTGCCAGCAGTGAAATGGCGTGGGGTCTGTCTTATAGCAATCAGCCCCAGCATTTT. It translates to CASSEMAWGLSYSNQPQHF.

The V and J genes are TRBV4-2 and TRBJ2-1, with D possibly TRBD1 on 5 matching bases. Germline V gives CDR1 LGHNA, CDR2 YNFKEQ. Trimming cost V 2 bases and J 4 bases, with 24 bases left between them. CDR3 length: 19 amino acids. This CDR3 reads CASSQPSTEDIVLYNEQFF. Here the CDR3 DNA reads TGTGCCAGCAGCCAACCTTCTACCGAGGACATCGTTCTATACAATGAGCAGTTCTTC.

The gene calls are TRBV9 and TRBJ2-7, with TRBD2 matching over 10 bases. This CDR3 has 16 amino acids. The V gene's germline CDR1 is SGDLS and CDR2 YYNGEE. Unmatched junction bases numbered 10, after V lost 3 bases and J lost 4 bases. The CDR3 loop reads CASSEGAGGPGYEQYF. CDR3 DNA: TGTGCCAGCAGCGAGGGAGCGGGAGGGCCCGGTTACGAGCAGTACTTC.

The chain carries TRBV7-9 and TRBJ2-1, with D possibly matching TRBD2 (7 bases). Trimming took 3 bases from V and 6 from J, leaving 15 bases between them. The CDR3 length is 15 residues. Looked up from germline, CDR1 is SEHNR and CDR2 is FQNEAQ (reference sequence). CDR3 sequence (DNA): TGTGCCAGCAGCTTTTTATCCGGGGGGCTCAATGAGCAGTTCTTC. Protein sequence: CASSFLSGGLNEQFF.